This T cell receptor (beta chain) was obtained from a study of CD8 T cells in Susac syndrome. Whole-study results and caveats: The study recognized that the number of individuals in its TCR sequencing and HLA analysis was relatively small.

The CDR3 spans 14 residues. Trimming left V 7 bases short and J 0 bases short, with 10 bases between. The germline gives CDR1 SGHRS, CDR2 YFSETQ. Note on this clonotype: Its antigen is not known.

When the RNA was reverse transcribed, random hexamers were used with an input of about 0.5 to 1 ug. The amplification used immunoSEQ multiplex PCR on TCR beta CDR3; it spanned 54 Vbeta and 13 Jbeta. TCRdb called the immunoSEQ multiplex PCR reads again in MiXCR, with one record for every CDR3 protein. The sample includes under 200,000 distinct CDR3 sequences, 92% seen only once; the top ten take approximately 0.075%. From blood CD8+ and CD4+ T cells, TCR beta sequences were generated. FACS enriched CD8+ TEMRA cells, while bulk CD8+ and CD4+ were negatively isolated. What was sequenced was CD4+ T cells from PBMCs. The V and J genes are TRBV5-1 and TRBJ2-2, with TRBD1 as a possible D gene (6 bases). The receptor's source is a human donor in good health. CDR3 protein: CASRGQTNTGELFF. The CDR3 region has the DNA TGCGCCAGCCGCGGACAGACGAACACCGGGGAGCTGTTTTTT.